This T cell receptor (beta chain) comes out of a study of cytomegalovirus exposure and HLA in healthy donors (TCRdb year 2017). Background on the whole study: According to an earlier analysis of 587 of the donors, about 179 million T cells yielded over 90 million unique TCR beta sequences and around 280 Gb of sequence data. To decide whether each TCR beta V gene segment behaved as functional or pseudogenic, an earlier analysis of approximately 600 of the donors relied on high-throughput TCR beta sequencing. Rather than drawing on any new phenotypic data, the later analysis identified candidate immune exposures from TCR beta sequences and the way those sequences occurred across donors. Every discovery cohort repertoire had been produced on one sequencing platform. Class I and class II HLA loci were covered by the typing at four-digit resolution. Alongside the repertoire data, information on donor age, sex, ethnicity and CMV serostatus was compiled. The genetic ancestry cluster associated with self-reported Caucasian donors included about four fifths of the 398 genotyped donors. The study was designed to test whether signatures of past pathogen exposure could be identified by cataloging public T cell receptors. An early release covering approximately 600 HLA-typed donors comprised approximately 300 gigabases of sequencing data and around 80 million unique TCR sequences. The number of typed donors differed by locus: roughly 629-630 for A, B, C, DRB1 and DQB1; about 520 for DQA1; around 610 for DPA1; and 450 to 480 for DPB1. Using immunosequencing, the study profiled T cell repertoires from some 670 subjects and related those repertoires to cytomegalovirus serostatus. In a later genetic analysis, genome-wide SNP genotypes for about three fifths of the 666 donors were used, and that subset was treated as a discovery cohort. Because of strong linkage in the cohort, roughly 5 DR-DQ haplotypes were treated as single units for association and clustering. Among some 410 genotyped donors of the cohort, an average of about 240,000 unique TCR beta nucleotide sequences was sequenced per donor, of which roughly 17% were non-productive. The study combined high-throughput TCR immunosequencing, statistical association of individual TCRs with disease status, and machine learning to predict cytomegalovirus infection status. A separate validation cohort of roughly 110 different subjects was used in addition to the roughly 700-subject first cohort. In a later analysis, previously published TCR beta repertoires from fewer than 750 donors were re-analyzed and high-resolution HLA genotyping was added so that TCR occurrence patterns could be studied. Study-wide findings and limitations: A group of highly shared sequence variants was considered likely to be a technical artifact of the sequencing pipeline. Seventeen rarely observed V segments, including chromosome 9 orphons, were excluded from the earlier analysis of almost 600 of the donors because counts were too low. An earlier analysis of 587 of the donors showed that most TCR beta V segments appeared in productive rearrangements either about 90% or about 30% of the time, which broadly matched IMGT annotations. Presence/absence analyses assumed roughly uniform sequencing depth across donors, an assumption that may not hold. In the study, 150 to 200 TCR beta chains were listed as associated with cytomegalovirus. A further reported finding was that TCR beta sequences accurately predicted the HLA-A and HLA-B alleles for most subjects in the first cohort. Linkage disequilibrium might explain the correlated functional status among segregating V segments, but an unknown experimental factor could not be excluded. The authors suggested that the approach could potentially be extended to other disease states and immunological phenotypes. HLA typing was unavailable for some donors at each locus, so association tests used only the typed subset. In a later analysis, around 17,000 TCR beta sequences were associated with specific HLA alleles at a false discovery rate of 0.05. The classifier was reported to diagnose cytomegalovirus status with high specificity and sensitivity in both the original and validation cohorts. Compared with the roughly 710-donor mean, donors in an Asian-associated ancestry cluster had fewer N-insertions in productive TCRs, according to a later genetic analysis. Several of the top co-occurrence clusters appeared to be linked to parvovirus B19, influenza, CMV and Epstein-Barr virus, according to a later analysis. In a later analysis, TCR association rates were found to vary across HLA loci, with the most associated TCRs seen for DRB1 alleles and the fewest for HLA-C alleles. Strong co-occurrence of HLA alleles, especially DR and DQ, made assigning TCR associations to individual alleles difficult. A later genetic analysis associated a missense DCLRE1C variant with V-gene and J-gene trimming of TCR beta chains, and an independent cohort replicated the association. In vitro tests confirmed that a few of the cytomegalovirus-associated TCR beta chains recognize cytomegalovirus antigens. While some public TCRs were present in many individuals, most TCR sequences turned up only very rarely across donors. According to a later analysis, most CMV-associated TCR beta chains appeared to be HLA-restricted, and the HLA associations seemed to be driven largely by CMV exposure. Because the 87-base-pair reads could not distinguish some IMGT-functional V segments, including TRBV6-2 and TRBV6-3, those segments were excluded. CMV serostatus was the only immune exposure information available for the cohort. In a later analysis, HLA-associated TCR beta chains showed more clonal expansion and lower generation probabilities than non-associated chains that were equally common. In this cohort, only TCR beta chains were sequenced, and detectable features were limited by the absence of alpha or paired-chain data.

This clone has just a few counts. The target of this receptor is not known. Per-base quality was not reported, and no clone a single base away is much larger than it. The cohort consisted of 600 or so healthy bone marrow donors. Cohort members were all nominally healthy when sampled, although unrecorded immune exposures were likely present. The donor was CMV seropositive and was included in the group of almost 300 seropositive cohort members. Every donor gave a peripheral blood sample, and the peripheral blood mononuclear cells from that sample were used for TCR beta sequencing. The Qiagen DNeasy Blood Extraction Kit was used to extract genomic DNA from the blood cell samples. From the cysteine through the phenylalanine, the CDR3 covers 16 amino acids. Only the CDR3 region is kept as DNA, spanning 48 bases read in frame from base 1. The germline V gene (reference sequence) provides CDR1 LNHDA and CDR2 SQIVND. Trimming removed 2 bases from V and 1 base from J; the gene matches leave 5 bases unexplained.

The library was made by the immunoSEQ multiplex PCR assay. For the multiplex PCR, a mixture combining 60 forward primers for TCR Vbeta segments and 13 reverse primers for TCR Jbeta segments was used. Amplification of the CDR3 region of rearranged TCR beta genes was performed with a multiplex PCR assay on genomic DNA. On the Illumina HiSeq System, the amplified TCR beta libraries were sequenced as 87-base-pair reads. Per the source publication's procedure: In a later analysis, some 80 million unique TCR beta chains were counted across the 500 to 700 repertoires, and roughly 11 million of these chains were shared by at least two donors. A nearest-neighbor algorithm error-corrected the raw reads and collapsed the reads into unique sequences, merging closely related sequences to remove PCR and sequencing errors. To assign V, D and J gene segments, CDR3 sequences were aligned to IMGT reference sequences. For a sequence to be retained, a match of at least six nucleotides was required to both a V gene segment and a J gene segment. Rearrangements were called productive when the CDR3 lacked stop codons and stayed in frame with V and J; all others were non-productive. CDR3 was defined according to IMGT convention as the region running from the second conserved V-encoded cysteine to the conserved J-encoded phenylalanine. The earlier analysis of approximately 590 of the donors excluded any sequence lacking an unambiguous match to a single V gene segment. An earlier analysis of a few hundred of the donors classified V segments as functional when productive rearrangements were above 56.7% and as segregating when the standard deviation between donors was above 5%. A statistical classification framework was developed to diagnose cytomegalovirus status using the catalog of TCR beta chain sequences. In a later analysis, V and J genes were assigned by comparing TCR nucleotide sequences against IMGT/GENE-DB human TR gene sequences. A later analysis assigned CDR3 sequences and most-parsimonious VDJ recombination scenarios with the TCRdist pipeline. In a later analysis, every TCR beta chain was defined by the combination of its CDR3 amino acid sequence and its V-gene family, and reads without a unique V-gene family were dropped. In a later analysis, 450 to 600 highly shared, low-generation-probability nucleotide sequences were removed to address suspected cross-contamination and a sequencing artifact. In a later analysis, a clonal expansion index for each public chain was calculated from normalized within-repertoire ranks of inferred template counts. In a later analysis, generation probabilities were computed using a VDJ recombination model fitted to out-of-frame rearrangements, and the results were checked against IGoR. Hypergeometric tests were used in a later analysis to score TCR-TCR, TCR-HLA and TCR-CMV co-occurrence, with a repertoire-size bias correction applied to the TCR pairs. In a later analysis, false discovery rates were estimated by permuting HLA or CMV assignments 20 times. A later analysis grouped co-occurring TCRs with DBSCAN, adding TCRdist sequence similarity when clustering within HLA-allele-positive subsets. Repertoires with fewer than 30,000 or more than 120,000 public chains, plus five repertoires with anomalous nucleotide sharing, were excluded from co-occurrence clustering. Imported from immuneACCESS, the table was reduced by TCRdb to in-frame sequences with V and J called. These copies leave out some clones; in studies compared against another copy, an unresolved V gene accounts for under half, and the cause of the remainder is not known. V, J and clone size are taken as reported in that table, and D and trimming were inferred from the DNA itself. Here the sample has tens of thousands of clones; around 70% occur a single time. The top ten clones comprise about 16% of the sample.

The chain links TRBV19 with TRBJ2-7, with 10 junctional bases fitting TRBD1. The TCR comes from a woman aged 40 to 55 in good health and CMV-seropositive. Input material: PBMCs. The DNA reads TGTGCCAGTAGTATAAAGGGACAGGGGCCATCCTACGAGCAGTACTTC. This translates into CASSIKGQGPSYEQYF.